This T cell receptor (beta chain) is drawn from a study of CD8 T cells in Susac syndrome (dated by TCRdb to the late 2010s). Regarding the research as a whole: Whether CD8+ T cell activation and differentiation in Susac syndrome was antigen driven was tested using repertoire sequencing. Overall study results and their limits: The study acknowledged that relatively few individuals were included in the TCR sequencing and HLA analysis.

RNA was extracted using the RNeasy kit, and about 0.45 to 1 ug of the RNA was reverse transcribed with random hexamers. The immunoSEQ multiplex PCR assay, covering 54 Vbeta and 13 Jbeta segments, was used to amplify TCR beta CDR3 regions. Bias from PCR amplification was corrected by using a synthetic template baseline for primer optimization and for computational correction. As for how the authors treated the data: Only productive sequences were kept, with reads annotated to V, D and J genes according to IMGT and analyzed in immunoSEQ Analyzer. Clonality was computed as one minus Shannon entropy normalized by log2 of the number of productive unique sequences. For each patient and control, public and private clones were evaluated among the 100 most prevalent clones. Susac-specific clones were defined as absent from healthy and MS cohorts, around 1,000 published viral clones and other ImmuneACCESS disease sequences. TCRdb's own reprocessing of the public reads used fastp at Q25 and MiXCR and kept productive beta chains. Every CDR3 protein is listed once, alongside the most common genes and DNA of its rows. TCRdb's processing, not the authors' own work, is the source of the V and J calls. For this sample the table gives roughly 180,000 distinct CDR3 sequences, of which 80% to 95% were detected only once. The ten largest clones take up around 0.097% of the sample.

Peripheral blood CD8+ and CD4+ T cells from healthy donors, Susac syndrome patients and multiple sclerosis patients were profiled using high-throughput TCR beta sequencing. Multiple sclerosis controls were treatment-naive patients with stable or active relapsing-remitting disease fulfilling revised McDonald criteria. Bulk CD8+ and CD4+ T cells were purified by magnetic negative isolation, while CD8+ TEMRA cells were enriched using FACS. Blood was collected in EDTA tubes and processed within 24 hours, with PBMCs isolated through density gradient centrifugation. PBMCs destined for TCR sequencing were cryopreserved in liquid nitrogen and later thawed in a 37 °C water bath. The sorted or isolated CD4+, CD8+ and CD8+ TEMRA cells had a purity of 90% or higher. Remarks on this clonotype: Its recognized antigen is unknown. Nothing much larger sits one base from this clone, and base qualities are not available.

Sequences were obtained from CD4+ T cells from PBMCs. The receptor comes from a human donor with multiple sclerosis.

The CDR3 reads CASSSSGTTSYEQYF. The DNA reads as follows: TGTGCCAGCAGTTCCTCCGGGACTACCTCCTACGAGCAGTACTTC. The chain employs TRBV28 and TRBJ2-7, with TRBD2 matching 7 junction bases. The CDR3, from cysteine to phenylalanine, totals 15 residues. The DNA shown is the 45-base CDR3, in frame from base 1. Compared with germline, V lacks 4 bases and J lacks 0 bases; bases without a gene match: 6. Sequences MDHEN (CDR1) and SYDVKM (CDR2) are obtained from the germline V gene.